A single count supports the clone carrying this T cell receptor (beta chain). Methods used by the authors: Amplifying reference gene primers gave estimates of nucleated cell counts. Measured with immunoSEQ multiplex PCR; TCRdb has only the in-frame clones, and not every one. V, J and clone size derive from that table, while D and trimming were established from the DNA sequence. The profile covers roughly 410,000 clones, with 89% appearing a single time and roughly 1.2% taken by the ten largest. This entry belongs to a study of blood T cell repertoires in COVID-19. Looking at the study overall: Spain, Italy and the United States supplied samples that represented acute and convalescent COVID-19. Sample material is recorded as cDNA or gDNA derived from T cells, B-cell-depleted T cells, or PBMCs.

The CDR3 is 17 residues long. Germline trimming cut 0 bases from V and 7 bases from J; bases unmatched to any gene: 6. Germline V gene lookup returns CDR1 MRHNA and CDR2 SNTAGT. V usage is TRBV6-4 and J usage is TRBJ2-1, with 13 bases that match TRBD2. The source material was peripheral blood. The receptor comes from a man between 35 and 55 years old with acute or convalescent COVID-19. The CDR3 loop reads CASSDSKLAGGHNEQFF. DNA for the CDR3: TGTGCCAGCAGTGACTCGAAACTAGCGGGGGGGCATAATGAGCAGTTCTTC.